This T cell receptor beta chain was observed in a study of OX40 agonist ivuxolimab in advanced cancers. Looking at the study overall: Patients were infused with ivuxolimab every 2 weeks at 0.01 to 10 mg/kg.

The assay was immunoSEQ multiplex PCR, and TCRdb's table has in-frame clones only and misses some. The table has about 68,000 clones, approximately 90% seen once. V shed 5 bases, J shed 3 bases, and the junction held 2 bases outside the gene matches. Germline values: CDR1 SGHTA, CDR2 FQGNSA. The CDR3 spans 14 residues. The V and J genes are TRBV7-2 and TRBJ2-2; TRBD2 matches 8 bases. The sequence derives from an adult with an advanced solid tumor such as melanoma, head and neck, liver or kidney cancer. The specimen comprised CD4+ or CD8+ T cells sorted from blood, sampled in a trial of the OX40 agonist ivuxolimab. Here the CDR3 reads CASSPGGYTGELFF. CDR3 DNA sequence: TGTGCCAGCAGCCCGGGGGGGTACACCGGGGAGCTGTTTTTT.